What follows are 24 T cell receptor beta chains derived from one specimen sequenced in a study of blood T cell repertoires in COVID-19. Only in-frame clones appear in the TCRdb table, and some are missing; sequencing was by immunoSEQ multiplex PCR. The repertoire includes about 240,000 clones, approximately 82% of them detected once, and 1.5% to 2% sits in the top ten. Input material: peripheral blood. The source of these receptors is a man in his thirties or forties who had recovered from COVID-19.

This rearrangement joins TRBV7-9 to TRBJ2-7; possibly TRBD2 for D (5 bases). V lost 5 bases and J 3 bases, leaving 5 bases between the germline ends. CDR3 length equals 11 residues. Per the germline V gene, CDR1 is SEHNR and CDR2 is FQNEAQ (reference sequence). The CDR3, as DNA: TGTGCCAGCAGCGAGGGCTACGAGCAGTACTTC. The encoded protein is CASSEGYEQYF.

The V call is TRBV7-2, the J call TRBJ2-7; 9 bases fit TRBD2. Germline loops: CDR1 SGHTA, CDR2 FQGNSA. The V segment lost 5 bases and the J segment 5 bases; nucleotides outside the gene matches: 7. CDR3 size: 14 residues. DNA of the CDR3: TGTGCCAGCAGCCTGGGACTAGCTCTAGACGAGCAGTACTTC. Its translation: CASSLGLALDEQYF.

The CDR3 spells CATRDRGEKLFF. The CDR3 DNA follows: TGTGCCACCCGGGACAGGGGTGAAAAACTGTTTTTT. The rearrangement links TRBV11-2 to TRBJ1-4; TRBD1 matches at 10 bases. Trimming cost V 10 bases and J 7 bases; bases outside gene matches: 3. CDR3 length equals 12 residues. The V gene's germline CDR1 is SGHAT and CDR2 FQNNGV.

The V and J genes are TRBV2 and TRBJ2-2; 9 positions agree with TRBD1. After removal of 7 bases from V and 4 bases from J, the junction contained 4 bases not matched to a gene. Germline V gene lookup returns CDR1 SNHLY and CDR2 FYNNEI. The CDR3 spans 14 residues. Written as DNA, the CDR3 is TGTGCCAGCATCGGGACAGGGACCACCGGGGAGCTGTTTTTT. This sequence encodes CASIGTGTTGELFF.

Regarding this clone: The sample contains more than one DNA sequence encoding this CDR3. This chain joins TRBV5-1 and TRBJ1-2, with 9 bases that match TRBD1. The CDR3 loop spans 13 amino acids. Looked up from germline, CDR1 is SGHRS and CDR2 is YFSETQ. V was clipped by 5 bases and J by 8 bases; unmatched bases: 7. In nucleotides, the CDR3 is TGCGCCAGCAGTTTACAGGGGGCGCGGGGCTACACCTTC. It encodes CASSLQGARGYTF.

The table lists this clone with a few counts. The chain is built from TRBV19 and TRBJ1-2; D is undetermined. From germline, CDR1 is LNHDA and CDR2 SQIVND (reference sequence). The CDR3 has 16 residues. V shed 5 bases and J shed 1 base, with 17 bases lying between them. In nucleotides, the CDR3 is TGTGCCAGTAGTGTCCTACCACTACTGGGTAACTATGGCTACACCTTC. Its protein is CASSVLPLLGNYGYTF. The whole variable domain, remainder taken from reference TRBV19 and TRBJ1-2, is DGGITQSPKYLFRKEGQNVTLSCEQNLNHDAMYWYRQDPGQGLRLIYYSQIVNDFQKGDIAEGYSVSREKKESFPLTVTSAQKNPTAFYLCASSVLPLLGNYGYTFGSGTRLTVV.

This chain joins TRBV19 and TRBJ1-1; 9 bases agree with TRBD1. V trimming: 5 bases; J trimming: 5 bases; junction bases outside the gene matches: 9. This CDR3 has 15 amino acids. Germline lookup yields CDR1 LNHDA and CDR2 SQIVND (reference sequence). The CDR3: CASSREQGARTEAFF. CDR3 nucleotides: TGTGCCAGTAGTCGAGAACAGGGGGCGCGTACTGAAGCTTTCTTT. The full variable domain, rest sourced from reference TRBV19 and TRBJ1-1, is DGGITQSPKYLFRKEGQNVTLSCEQNLNHDAMYWYRQDPGQGLRLIYYSQIVNDFQKGDIAEGYSVSREKKESFPLTVTSAQKNPTAFYLCASSREQGARTEAFFGQGTRLTVV.

The rearrangement uses TRBV2 and TRBJ1-4; 9 bases match TRBD1. V lost 4 bases to trimming and J lost 12 bases; unmatched junction nucleotides: 9. The CDR3 covers 14 residues. Germline lookup yields CDR1 SNHLY and CDR2 FYNNEI. The CDR3 here is CASSVDRGLWELFF. The CDR3 DNA sequence: TGTGCCAGCAGTGTGGACAGGGGACTCTGGGAACTGTTTTTT.

The CDR3 here is CASSPGTGFGNTIYF. DNA for the CDR3: TGTGCCAGCTCCCCCGGGACAGGGTTCGGAAACACCATATATTTT. The chain has TRBV7-6 and TRBJ1-3; 9 bases match TRBD1. The CDR3 extends over 15 amino acids. Germline V gene lookup returns CDR1 SGHVS and CDR2 FNYEAQ. The V gene end was trimmed by 8 bases and the J gene end by 4 bases; junction bases not matched to a gene: 9.

The chain uses TRBV3-1 (or the pseudogene TRBV3-2) and TRBJ2-3, with a weak D call TRBD2 (5 bases). V was cut by 4 bases and J by 6 bases, with 8 bases left in between. Germline V gene lookup returns CDR1 LGHDT and CDR2 YNNKEL (reference sequence). The CDR3 consists of 12 residues. This CDR3 is CASSLLGDTQYF. The CDR3 DNA follows: TGTGCCAGCAGCCTACTAGGGGATACGCAGTATTTT.

This chain connects TRBV7-3 to TRBJ2-1, with 16 bases identical to TRBD2. Germline V lookup: CDR1 SGHTA, CDR2 FQGTGA. V was clipped by 5 bases and J by 5 bases; unmatched bases: 18. The CDR3 totals 21 residues. CDR3 residues: CASSPGPGLAGGHVSHNEQFF. The CDR3 DNA reads as TGTGCCAGCAGCCCTGGACCGGGACTAGCGGGGGGGCATGTTTCCCACAATGAGCAGTTCTTC.

This chain links TRBV4-1 with TRBJ1-1; D possibly corresponds to TRBD1 (5 bases). This CDR3 spans 16 amino acids. Germline-derived CDR1 and CDR2 are MGHRA and YSYEKL. Trimming took off 4 bases at V and 0 bases at J, with 15 bases between the two ends. The CDR3 region has the DNA TGCGCCAGCAGCCCTACCACAGGTTACATGAACACTGAAGCTTTCTTT. Translating it yields CASSPTTGYMNTEAFF.

A word on this clone: A much larger clone differs by one base, so this may be a read error. The chain links TRBV7-9 to TRBJ1-1; TRBD1 might be the D (6 bases). The CDR3 spans 13 residues. CDR1 is SEHNR and CDR2 is FQNEAQ in the germline V gene (reference sequence). V lost 3 bases and J 1 base, leaving 6 bases between the germline ends. This CDR3 is CASSLTGNTEAFF. CDR3 DNA: TGTGCCAGCAGCTTGACAGGGAACACTGAAGCTTTCTTT.

This chain connects TRBV20-1 to TRBJ1-2; TRBD1 agrees at 9 bases. The CDR3 loop spans 13 amino acids. The V gene's germline CDR1 is DFQATT and CDR2 SNEGSKA (reference sequence). After removal of 3 bases from V and 3 bases from J, the junction contained 2 bases not matched to a gene. CDR3 DNA: TGCAGTGCTAGTGGGACAGGGCACTATGGCTACACCTTC. It translates to CSASGTGHYGYTF.

CDR3: CASSRGGGAVTGELFF. The CDR3 DNA follows: TGTGCCAGCAGCCGAGGAGGGGGCGCGGTCACCGGGGAGCTGTTTTTT. This rearrangement joins TRBV5-6 to TRBJ2-2; D is possibly TRBD1 (7 bases). The CDR3 loop spans 16 amino acids. Trimming removed 4 bases from V and 4 bases from J, with 17 bases in between. Germline V CDR1 and CDR2: SGHDT, YYEEEE.

The chain carries TRBV3-1 (or the pseudogene TRBV3-2) and TRBJ2-2, with TRBD1 matching 8 bases. Germline trimming cut 4 bases from V and 4 bases from J; bases unmatched to any gene: 5. CDR3 length: 15 residues. The V gene's germline CDR1 is LGHDT and CDR2 YNNKEL (reference sequence). CDR3 amino acids: CASSPRTGSTGELFF. Here the CDR3 DNA reads TGTGCCAGCAGCCCACGGACAGGGAGCACCGGGGAGCTGTTTTTT.

The rearrangement links TRBV28 to TRBJ2-7; possible D gene TRBD1, 6 bases. Trimming left V 7 bases short and J 2 bases short, with 18 bases between. In germline, CDR1 is MDHEN, CDR2 SYDVKM. The CDR3 extends over 15 amino acids. The CDR3 nucleotides read TGTGCCAGCAATCAGGTGGGGGCAGCCCCCTACGAGCAGTACGTC. This codes for CASNQVGAAPYEQYV.

This clone was picked up one time. V gene TRBV7-8 combines with J gene TRBJ1-4, with 7 positions matching TRBD1. Per germline, CDR1 SGHVS and CDR2 FQNEAQ. This CDR3 has 15 amino acids. The junction had 6 bases not matched to a gene; V was cut back by 0 bases and J by 8 bases. The CDR3: CASSLATTGSEKLFF. DNA of the CDR3: TGTGCCAGCAGCTTAGCCACGACAGGGTCGGAAAAACTGTTTTTT. Drawing the rest from reference TRBV7-8 and TRBJ1-4, the complete variable domain is GAGVSQSPRYKVAKRGQDVALRCDPISGHVSLFWYQQALGQGPEFLTYFQNEAQLDKSGLPSDRFFAERPEGSVSTLKIQRTQQEDSAVYLCASSLATTGSEKLFFGSGTQLSVL.

The sample holds one count of this clone. This chain links TRBV5-1 with TRBJ1-1; possible D gene TRBD1, 6 bases. The V end was cut by 7 bases, the J end by 4 bases, with 14 bases between. Germline V gene lookup returns CDR1 SGHRS and CDR2 YFSETQ. This CDR3 has 13 residues. The CDR3 DNA follows: TGCGCCAGCGGCCTTGGGGGCTTCACTGAAGCTTTCTTT. Translated: CASGLGGFTEAFF.

CDR3 sequence: CASSQGRSAGGYTF. The CDR3 bases are TGTGCCAGCAGCCAAGGGAGGTCCGCTGGTGGCTACACCTTC. The chain links TRBV14 to TRBJ1-2; no firm D call. This CDR3 spans 14 amino acids. The germline V gene has CDR1 SGHDN and CDR2 FVKESK. V lost 1 base to trimming and J lost 7 bases, with 13 bases between them.

This chain links TRBV6-5 with TRBJ2-2; the match to TRBD1 covers 10 bases. Germline V gene sequence: CDR1 MNHEY, CDR2 SVGAGI. This CDR3 contains 15 residues. The V segment lost 6 bases and the J segment 7 bases; nucleotides outside the gene matches: 8. CDR3: CASSRQGAWNGELFF. The CDR3 DNA is TGTGCCAGCAGCCGACAGGGGGCTTGGAACGGGGAGCTGTTTTTT.

V and J are TRBV18 and TRBJ2-5, with a weak D call TRBD2 (5 bases). V was cut by 3 bases and J by 5 bases, with 10 bases left in between. Germline-derived CDR1 and CDR2 are KGHSH and LQKENI. There are 13 residues in the CDR3. The CDR3 region is CASSPRGQETQYF. CDR3 nucleotides: TGTGCCAGCTCACCCCGGGGTCAGGAGACCCAGTACTTC.

This chain connects TRBV7-8 to TRBJ1-2, with D unclear. Trimming pared 4 bases from V and 0 bases from J, leaving 12 bases between. The CDR3 loop spans 15 amino acids. Looked up from germline, CDR1 is SGHVS and CDR2 is FQNEAQ. Written as DNA, the CDR3 is TGTGCCAGCAGCTCTACACAGAGGGCTAACTATGGCTACACCTTC. This gives the protein CASSSTQRANYGYTF.

The chain couples TRBV3-1 (or the pseudogene TRBV3-2) to TRBJ2-2, with 11 positions matching TRBD2. The CDR3 has 16 residues. Germline CDR1 reads LGHDT; CDR2 reads YNNKEL (reference sequence). Trimming at V came to 4 bases and at J to 2 bases, leaving 3 bases not matched to a gene. CDR3 bases: TGTGCCAGCAGCCCTAGCGGGGGGAGTAACACCGGGGAGCTGTTTTTT. Translated: CASSPSGGSNTGELFF.